This T cell receptor beta chain was sequenced for a study of identical twins. This clonotype was recorded a few times. The donor group consisted entirely of healthy Caucasians. Via MiXCR, TCRdb re-called the 5' RACE reads, giving one row per CDR3 protein. The sample contains about 520,000 distinct CDR3 sequences, 22% of which appear only once. The V and J ends lost 10 bases and 4 bases respectively, with 17 bases between them. The CDR3 loop spans 13 amino acids. Germline CDR1 is WSHSY and CDR2 is SAAADI. The data also belong to a second study, concerning T cells expressing NK-cell markers. From that paper: For six donors, the dominant NKG2C+ clonotypes made up roughly 1.0-7.0% of their CD8+ T cells.

This clonotype was obtained from a woman between 18 and 29 years old in good health. The J gene is TRBJ2-7, the V gene TRBV10-2; D may match TRBD1 or TRBD2 (5 bases each). Specimen: CD4+ T cells sorted from blood. CDR3 loop: CATWDGNTYEQYF. CDR3 in DNA: TGCGCCACTTGGGACGGCAACACATACGAGCAGTACTTC.